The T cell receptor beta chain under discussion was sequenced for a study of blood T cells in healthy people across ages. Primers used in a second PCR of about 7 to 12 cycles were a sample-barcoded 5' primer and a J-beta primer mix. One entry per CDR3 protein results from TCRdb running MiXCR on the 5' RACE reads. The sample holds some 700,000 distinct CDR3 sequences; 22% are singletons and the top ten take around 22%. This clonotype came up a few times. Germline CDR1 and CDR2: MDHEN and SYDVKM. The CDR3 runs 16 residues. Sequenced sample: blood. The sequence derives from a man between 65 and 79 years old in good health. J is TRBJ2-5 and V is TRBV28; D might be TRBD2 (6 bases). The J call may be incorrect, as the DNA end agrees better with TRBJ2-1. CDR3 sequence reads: CASSSAVPGLRNEQFF. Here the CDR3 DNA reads TGTGCCAGCAGTTCAGCCGTTCCGGGACTCAGAAATGAGCAGTTCTTC.